This T cell receptor (beta chain) came from a study of cytomegalovirus exposure and HLA in healthy donors. Germline V CDR1 and CDR2: SQVTM, ANQGSEA. V dropped 6 bases and J dropped 5; count of bases not matched to a gene: 12. The CDR3 covers 16 residues. This PCR relied on a set of 60 Vbeta primers and 13 Jbeta primers. Generated by immunoSEQ multiplex PCR, the TCRdb table keeps only in-frame clones and is missing some. In total, the table holds more than 45,000 clones. About this clone itself: Its target is unknown.

Study-level results: Most TCR beta V segments were productive about 87% or about 30% of the time in an earlier analysis. The majority of TCR sequences were rare, yet some public TCRs appeared in many donors. In a later analysis, at a false discovery rate of 0.05, roughly 16,000 TCR beta sequences matched HLA alleles.

The chain has TRBV29-1 and TRBJ2-3, with 12 bases matching TRBD2. This TCR was sampled from a woman aged 25-40 years in good health and CMV-seropositive. Sequenced material: PBMCs. The CDR3 DNA follows: TGCAGCGTCCGACTAGCGGGAGAAACCCCAGGAGATACGCAGTATTTT. Translated, it gives CSVRLAGETPGDTQYF.